These 15 T cell receptor beta chains came from one sample sequenced in a study of blood T cell repertoires in COVID-19 (dated by TCRdb to the early 2020s). Receptors were amplified or captured by the immunoSEQ multiplex PCR assay. TCRdb carries this immuneACCESS record with in-frame sequences only. Its versions omit some clonotypes, under half of them owing to an unresolved V gene in the studies checked, with the rest unexplained. Within this sample are approximately 12,000 clones, with 88% of them counted one time only. About a tenth of the sample belongs to the ten largest clones. The specimen sequenced was peripheral blood. These receptor sequences come from a human donor in a cohort sampled during active COVID-19.

The V and J genes are TRBV20-1 and TRBJ2-5; D is possibly TRBD2 (5 bases). Germline V gene sequence: CDR1 DFQATT, CDR2 SNEGSKA (reference sequence). The CDR3 totals 11 residues. Trimming removed 6 bases from V and 8 bases from J, with 13 bases in between. The CDR3 nucleotides are TGCAGTGCGAGAACTAGGACCACCCAGTACTTC. This gives the protein CSARTRTTQYF.

The rearrangement joins TRBV7-4 to TRBJ1-1; D may be TRBD1 (6 bases). Trimming stripped 1 base from V and 1 base from J, with 10 bases between. Per the germline V gene, CDR1 is SGHVT and CDR2 is SQSDAQ. The CDR3 length is 15 residues. In DNA, the CDR3 is TGTGCCAGCAGCTTAGGAACAGGGCCGAACACTGAAGCTTTCTTT. It codes for CASSLGTGPNTEAFF.

The chain is built from TRBV5-1 and TRBJ2-2; TRBD1 matches at 7 bases. The CDR3 contains 14 residues. J gave up 7 bases and V 4 bases, and 7 bases lay outside the gene matches. CDR1 SGHRS and CDR2 YFSETQ come from the germline V gene. This chain's CDR3 is CASSPPQGDGELFF. In DNA, the CDR3 is TGCGCCAGCAGCCCCCCGCAGGGGGACGGGGAGCTGTTTTTT.

This chain connects TRBV30 to TRBJ1-3, with D possibly being TRBD1 (6 bases). CDR1 GTSNPN and CDR2 SVGIG come from the germline V gene (reference sequence). The V end lost 5 bases, the J end lost 0 bases, and 14 bases lay between the germline ends. The CDR3 has 15 amino acids. The CDR3 protein is CAWGGPYSSGNTIYF. The CDR3 DNA follows: TGTGCCTGGGGGGGGCCATACAGCTCTGGAAACACCATATATTTT.

The chain joins TRBV2 to TRBJ2-5, with 10 bases identical to TRBD1. The CDR3 consists of 12 residues. The germline gives CDR1 SNHLY, CDR2 FYNNEI. The ends lost 8 bases at V and 4 bases at J; junction bases unmatched: 1. CDR3 DNA sequence: TGTGCCAGCGGGGACAGGGGAGAGACCCAGTACTTC. Translating gives CASGDRGETQYF.

The V and J genes are TRBV19 and TRBJ2-2; 10 nucleotides line up with TRBD1. V shed 6 bases, J shed 6 bases, and the junction held 4 bases outside the gene matches. The CDR3 contains 14 residues. The germline CDR1 and CDR2 sequences are LNHDA and SQIVND (reference sequence). CDR3 bases: TGTGCCAGTAGCCTGACAGGGGGCCCCGGGGAGCTGTTTTTT. It yields the protein CASSLTGGPGELFF.

This clone was picked up a small number of times. V is TRBV9 and J is TRBJ2-2; TRBD2 agrees at 8 bases. The CDR3 is 16 residues long. The V gene's germline CDR1 is SGDLS and CDR2 YYNGEE. Unmatched junction bases numbered 3, after V lost 1 base and J lost 1 base. Here the CDR3 DNA reads TGTGCCAGCAGCGTAACGCTAGCGGGGAACACCGGGGAGCTGTTTTTT. This translates into CASSVTLAGNTGELFF. Looking up the rest from reference TRBV9 and TRBJ2-2 gives the full variable domain: DSGVTQTPKHLITATGQRVTLRCSPRSGDLSVYWYQQSLDQGLQFLIQYYNGEERAKGNILERFSAQQFPDLHSELNLSSLELGDSALYFCASSVTLAGNTGELFFGEGSRLTVL.

This chain links TRBV6-2 or TRBV6-3 with TRBJ1-5, with 7 bases lining up with TRBD1. V dropped 5 bases and J dropped 4; count of bases not matched to a gene: 5. Germline values: CDR1 MNHEY, CDR2 SVGEGT. The CDR3 covers 14 residues. The CDR3 region has the DNA TGTGCCAGCAGTCACGGGACAGAGAATCAGCCCCAGCATTTT. Protein product: CASSHGTENQPQHF.

The chain uses TRBV5-6 and TRBJ2-1; 8 bases align to TRBD2. There are 15 residues in the CDR3. Germline V gives CDR1 SGHDT, CDR2 YYEEEE. Losses at the gene ends were 3 bases for V and 2 bases for J; bases not matched to a gene: 4. In DNA, the CDR3 is TGTGCCAGCAGCTCAGGCGGGGGGCCCTACAATGAGCAGTTCTTC. Its protein is CASSSGGGPYNEQFF.

The chain couples TRBV5-1 to TRBJ1-5; D unclear. Germline V gene lookup returns CDR1 SGHRS and CDR2 YFSETQ. This CDR3 region has 14 residues. Trimming left V 0 bases short and J 6 bases short, with 10 bases between. CDR3 nucleotides: TGCGCCAGCAGCTTGGGTGGGAGCGGTCAGCCCCAGCATTTT. Translation: CASSLGGSGQPQHF.

This sequence joins TRBV28 and TRBJ1-5; weak D call: TRBD1 (5 bases). V lost 4 bases to trimming and J lost 3 bases, with 19 bases between them. CDR3 length: 17 amino acids. Germline V gene data show CDR1 as MDHEN and CDR2 as SYDVKM. The CDR3 protein is CASSSFMLGGPNQPQHF. CDR3 sequence (DNA): TGTGCCAGCAGTTCCTTTATGCTCGGGGGTCCCAATCAGCCCCAGCATTTT.

The rearrangement joins TRBV12-5 to TRBJ2-1; 9 bases align to TRBD1. V shed 5 bases and J 5 bases; nucleotides not matched to a gene: 4. Germline CDR1 LGHNT, CDR2 FRNRAP. The CDR3 spans 14 residues. CDR3 region: CASGQGQGNNEQFF. The CDR3 DNA sequence: TGTGCTAGTGGTCAGGGACAGGGAAACAATGAGCAGTTCTTC.

The chain couples TRBV5-1 to TRBJ2-3; 7 nucleotides agree with TRBD1. The V gene end was trimmed by 2 bases and the J gene end by 0 bases; junction bases not matched to a gene: 6. The CDR3 contains 16 residues. CDR1 and CDR2 from the germline V gene are SGHRS and YFSETQ. The CDR3 region is CASSFLQGVSTDTQYF. For the CDR3, the DNA is TGCGCCAGCAGCTTTCTCCAGGGGGTTAGCACAGATACGCAGTATTTT.

The chain carries TRBV19 and TRBJ1-3; weak D call: TRBD1 (5 bases). V lost 5 bases, J lost 9 bases, and 17 bases lay in between. CDR1 and CDR2 from the germline V gene are LNHDA and SQIVND (reference sequence). This CDR3 contains 14 residues. The CDR3: CASSREDPGRTIYF. The CDR3 nucleotides read TGTGCCAGTAGTCGGGAGGACCCGGGGCGCACCATATATTTT.

The rearrangement joins TRBV27 to TRBJ1-2; 9 bases map to TRBD1. Germline V lookup: CDR1 MNHEY, CDR2 SMNVEV (reference sequence). The ends lost 4 bases at V and 4 bases at J; junction bases unmatched: 4. The CDR3 covers 14 residues. This CDR3 reads CASSSGQGLYGYTF. CDR3 nucleotide sequence: TGTGCCAGCAGTTCGGGACAGGGACTCTATGGCTACACCTTC.